The source of this T cell receptor beta chain is a study of cytomegalovirus exposure and HLA in healthy donors. Study context: Caucasian-associated ancestry cluster membership applied to 75% to 85% of around 400 genotyped donors. Broader study findings: Roughly uniform depth of sequencing across donors was assumed in presence/absence analyses. The study flagged about 150 TCR beta chains as cytomegalovirus-associated.

The PCR made use of 60 Vbeta and 13 Jbeta primers. As processed by the authors: In a later analysis, the count reached some 75 million unique TCR beta chains, with about 10 million shared. Assay: immunoSEQ multiplex PCR; the TCRdb copy retains only in-frame clones and omits some. V and J calls and clone size come straight from that table; D and trimming were deduced from the DNA. This table holds more than 150,000 clones, about 85% found once. The V and J ends lost 6 bases and 7 bases, in that order; junction bases with no gene match: 11. Per the germline V gene, CDR1 is WSHSY and CDR2 is SAAADI. The CDR3 sequence is 15 residues long. Regarding this clone: What it binds is unknown.

Sequenced input: PBMCs. The chain carries TRBV10-2 and TRBJ2-1; 8 bases are a match to TRBD2. This clonotype originated in a man in his forties or fifties in good health and CMV-seropositive. CDR3 bases: TGCGCCAGCAGGGCCCCGGGGGGGCCGGGGAATGAGCAGTTCTTC. This gives the protein CASRAPGGPGNEQFF.